The 7 T cell receptor beta chains below come from one sample, sequenced in a study of monozygotic twins with inflammatory bowel disease. TCRdb reanalyzed the 5' RACE reads, giving one entry per CDR3 protein sequence and no DNA. The sample shows 85,000 to 110,000 distinct CDR3 sequences, and approximately 2% sits with its ten largest clones. Material for sequencing was blood. The source of these receptors is a human donor with ulcerative colitis or Crohn's disease, or a healthy co-twin of an affected twin (not recorded which).

V is TRBV5-1 and J is TRBJ2-1; TCRdb outputs TRBD1, but without DNA this stays unchecked. The CDR3 runs 15 residues. Germline CDR1 is SGHRS and CDR2 is YFSETQ. The CDR3 reads CASSDGGFSYNEQFF.

The CDR3 is CAWGHLYGANVLTF. The V and J genes are TRBV30 and TRBJ2-6. The CDR3 covers 14 residues. Germline V gene lookup returns CDR1 GTSNPN and CDR2 SVGIG (reference sequence). Full variable domain (outside the CDR3, taken from reference TRBV30 and TRBJ2-6): SQTIHQWPATLVQPVGSPLSLECTVEGTSNPNLYWYRQAAGRGLQLLFYSVGIGQISSEVPQNLSASRPQDRQFILSSKKLLLSDSGFYLCAWGHLYGANVLTFGAGSRLTVL.

Considering frequency, this clonotype is medium-sized. This sequence joins TRBV7-2 and TRBJ2-7; without DNA, the TCRdb call of TRBD1 cannot be checked. Germline CDR1 and CDR2: SGHTA and FQGNSA. CDR3 length: 16 residues. CDR3 loop: CASSFPFDRLAYEQYF.

The chain joins TRBV25-1 to TRBJ2-2. Germline V gene sequence: CDR1 MGHDK, CDR2 SYGVNS. This CDR3 contains 16 residues. The CDR3: CASSERRTTNTGELFF. Looking up the rest from reference TRBV25-1 and TRBJ2-2 gives the full variable domain: EADIYQTPRYLVIGTGKKITLECSQTMGHDKMYWYQQDPGMELHLIHYSYGVNSTEKGDLSSESTVSRIRTEHFPLTLESARPSHTSQYLCASSERRTTNTGELFFGEGSRLTVL.

The V call is TRBV6-5, the J call TRBJ2-7; there is no DNA to check the TCRdb D call of TRBD1. CDR1 is MNHEY and CDR2 is SVGAGI in the germline V gene. There are 17 residues in the CDR3. CDR3 region: CASSATDRDRAYYEQYF.

The rearrangement joins TRBV12-3 or TRBV12-4 to TRBJ2-7. This CDR3 contains 13 residues. This CDR3 is CASSFGRAYEQYF.

V and J are TRBV5-1 and TRBJ1-1; TCRdb selects TRBD1, and the lack of DNA leaves this call unchecked. The CDR3 spans 20 residues. From germline, CDR1 is SGHRS and CDR2 YFSETQ. The CDR3 loop is CASSPTGVPGRGGSGTEAFF. Complete variable domain (other parts from reference TRBV5-1 and TRBJ1-1): KAGVTQTPRYLIKTRGQQVTLSCSPISGHRSVSWYQQTPGQGLQFLFEYFSETQRNKGNFPGRFSGRQFSNSRSEMNVSTLELGDSALYLCASSPTGVPGRGGSGTEAFFGQGTRLTVV.